This T cell receptor (beta chain) was captured by sequencing in a study of a mutant IDH1 vaccine in newly diagnosed glioma. Some clones are missing from TCRdb's copy, which holds only in-frame ones; the method was immunoSEQ multiplex PCR. The sample shows about 56,000 clones, around 83% of them seen only once. V dropped 7 bases and J dropped 7; count of bases not matched to a gene: 6. Germline CDR1 MNHEY, CDR2 SVGAGI. The CDR3 consists of 14 residues. About this clone: No antigen is known for it.

Noted time point: week 47, end of study. It was 300 ug of mutant IDH1 20-mer peptide that made up each vaccine dose, given with topical imiquimod. The sequences come from PBMCs, collected from a glioma patient whose treatment included an IDH1 peptide vaccine. The sequence derives from a woman between 50 and 59 years old with glioma. V is TRBV6-5 and J is TRBJ1-6, with 8 bases identical to TRBD1. This CDR3 is CASTGDRGNSPLHF. The CDR3 nucleotides are TGTGCCAGCACCGGTGACAGGGGAAATTCACCCCTCCACTTT.